This T cell receptor beta chain was observed in a study of Graves' ophthalmopathy and Graves' hyperthyroidism (dated 2018 in TCRdb). Background on the whole study: Peripheral blood was collected at initial diagnosis, before any treatment. To tell Graves' ophthalmopathy apart from Graves' hyperthyroidism, and to predict which patients would progress to ophthalmopathy, the study relied on TCR beta repertoire signatures. In total, some 140 blood samples were TCR-sequenced: around 42 ophthalmopathy, under 80 hyperthyroidism and about 17 hyperthyroidism-to-ophthalmopathy patients. To explore V-J signatures distinguishing ophthalmopathy from hyperthyroidism, a discovery set of some 100 patients (43 ophthalmopathy, roughly 56 stable hyperthyroidism) was enrolled. An independent validation cohort comprised 18 hyperthyroidism patients and 15 to 17 patients who later progressed from hyperthyroidism to ophthalmopathy. In over 5 hyperthyroidism patients, the T-cell repertoires found in thyroid tissue were compared with those found in blood. Once sampling was done, hyperthyroidism patients were given methimazole at a starting dose of 30 mg daily, while ophthalmopathy patients were given high-dose intravenous methylprednisolone.

From its cysteine to its phenylalanine, the CDR3 spans 13 amino acids. The sequence is cut down to CDR3 DNA, 39 bases in frame from base 1. V is clipped by 2 bases and J by 6 bases, and the sequence between their germline boundaries is 8 bases long. CDR1 and CDR2 (SGHVS, FQNEAQ) derive from the germline V gene. Study-wide conclusions, independent of this receptor: Among expanded thyroid clonotypes with frequency above 0.001, most also showed up in blood, which suggests that blood repertoires may reflect the thyroid immune response. In validation, the model predicted ophthalmopathy progression with nearly 71% sensitivity and 72.22% specificity; some 13 predicted patients were CT-confirmed with GO in a median of about 6.2 months. No statistical method was used to set the sample size in advance, and the investigators knew which group each participant was assigned to. Ophthalmopathy was separated from stable hyperthyroidism by the 13-signature model with 87.88% sensitivity and approximately 84% specificity in cross-validation and with 80%/75% in the test set.

This clonotype has ten or more counts. Its recognized antigen is unknown. Base qualities are not provided; no much larger clone lies one nucleotide away. Hyperthyroidism was defined as stable when no progression to ophthalmopathy occurred within 18 months of follow-up. Hyperthyroidism patients were newly diagnosed, were aged 18 to 65 years, and had a disease duration under 2 months. Patients with other autoimmune diseases, uncontrolled infections, pregnancy or lactation were excluded from the study. Clinical symptoms, serum thyroxine, TRAb, thyroid ultrasound and orbital computed tomography formed the basis of the diagnosis. Using Ficoll-Paque density gradient centrifugation, PBMCs were isolated from about 10 ml of fresh peripheral blood. Total RNA was extracted using Trizol reagent, and RNA quality was checked on an Agilent 2100 Bioanalyzer. For repertoire sequencing, the TCR beta CDR3 regions were amplified from RNA transcripts. A first-round RT-PCR used HTBI primers with the Qiagen OneStep RT-PCR kit, followed by a second-round multiplex PCR, size selection and purification. Libraries were sequenced paired-end with 100 bp reads on an Illumina HiSeq2000. The study's own analysis went as follows. SOAPnuke was used for read processing, and reads with adapters, uncalled bases, a mean Phred below 15, or no exact constant-primer or identifier match were discarded. COPE v1.2.5 was used to merge high-quality paired reads. Each unique nucleotide sequence was treated as a clonotype, and MiTCR v1.1 was used to align the clonotypes to the IMGT TRB V, D and J references. The analysis was limited to V-J combinations with a frequency above 0.0001, which together covered 99.2% of repertoires. For each V-J combination, a TCR clonal expansion and chaos score was defined as the ratio of F50 clonal expansion to chaos observed in the TCRdist matrix. Welch's t-statistics and random forest were used to reduce the features to approximately 13 V-J combinations, which were then used as input to a naive Bayes classifier. Thyroid-blood repertoire similarity was quantified with the Morisita-Horn index. TCRdb cleaned the public reads at Q25 with fastp, built clones with MiXCR and kept in-frame beta chains. Rows with a matching CDR3 protein are joined into one entry that keeps the most common DNA and genes. TCRdb, not the authors, supplied the V and J calls. The sample profile shows 300,000 to 400,000 distinct CDR3 sequences; about 18% of them were found once. The ten largest make up 2.4% of the sample.

The sample taken for sequencing was peripheral blood. This clonotype was sampled from an adult woman with stable Graves' hyperthyroidism. The rearranged segments are TRBV7-8 and TRBJ1-3, with no reliable assignment of the D segment. The CDR3 reads CASSLSPENTIYF. At the DNA level, the sequence is TGTGCCAGCAGCTTATCCCCGGAAAACACCATATATTTT.